Sequencing of this TCR beta chain was carried out in a study of blood T cell repertoires in COVID-19. Profiled with immunoSEQ multiplex PCR; TCRdb holds only in-frame clones, not every one. The table records fewer than 250,000 clones, roughly four fifths of them present only once. The germline V gene has CDR1 SGHRS and CDR2 YFSETQ. V was clipped by 0 bases and J by 2 bases, with 14 bases between them. The CDR3 has 16 amino acids. Clinical histories supplied by participants themselves formed the basis of cohort assignment. This TCR was recovered from a man between 60 and 75 years old who had recovered from COVID-19. The chain has TRBV5-1 and TRBJ1-2, with D tentatively TRBD1 (5 bases). The source material was PBMCs or T cells enriched from blood (not recorded which). As DNA, the CDR3 is TGCGCCAGCAGCTTGGGTTCGGTGAACAGGAACTATGGCTACACCTTC. Amino acid sequence: CASSLGSVNRNYGYTF. The entire variable domain, with the rest obtained from reference TRBV5-1 and TRBJ1-2, is as follows: KAGVTQTPRYLIKTRGQQVTLSCSPISGHRSVSWYQQTPGQGLQFLFEYFSETQRNKGNFPGRFSGRQFSNSRSEMNVSTLELGDSALYLCASSLGSVNRNYGYTFGSGTRLTVV.